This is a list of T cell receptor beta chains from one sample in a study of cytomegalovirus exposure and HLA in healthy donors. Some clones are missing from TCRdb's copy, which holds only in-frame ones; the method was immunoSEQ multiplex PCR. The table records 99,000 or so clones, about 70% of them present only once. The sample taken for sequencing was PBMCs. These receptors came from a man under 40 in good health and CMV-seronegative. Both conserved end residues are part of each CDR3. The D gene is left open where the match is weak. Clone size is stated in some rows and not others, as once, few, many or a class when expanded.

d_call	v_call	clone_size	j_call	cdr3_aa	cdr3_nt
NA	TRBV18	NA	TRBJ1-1	CASSPPQGRNTEAFF	TGTGCCAGCTCACCACCGCAGGGCCGTAACACTGAAGCTTTCTTT
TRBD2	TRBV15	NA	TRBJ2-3	CATSSGLAGGTDTQYF	TGTGCCACCAGCAGTGGACTAGCGGGAGGAACAGATACGCAGTATTTT
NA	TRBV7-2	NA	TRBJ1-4	CASSLSSGGVRGEKLFF	TGTGCCAGCAGCTTATCGTCGGGGGGCGTAAGAGGTGAAAAACTGTTTTTT
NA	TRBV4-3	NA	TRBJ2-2	CASSRRFRDTGELFF	TGCGCCAGCAGCCGTCGATTCCGGGACACCGGGGAGCTGTTTTTT
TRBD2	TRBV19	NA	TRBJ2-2	CASSRTSGRLDTGELFF	TGTGCCAGTAGTCGGACTAGCGGGAGGCTGGACACCGGGGAGCTGTTTTTT
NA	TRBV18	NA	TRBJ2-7	CASSTEPFIPYEQYF	TGTGCCAGCTCAACGGAGCCGTTTATCCCCTACGAGCAGTACTTC
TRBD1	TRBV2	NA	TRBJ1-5	CASRRTGDSNQPQHF	TGTGCCAGCAGGCGGACAGGGGATAGCAATCAGCCCCAGCATTTT
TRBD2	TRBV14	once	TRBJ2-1	CASSQGPGTTYNEQFF	TGTGCCAGCAGCCAAGGCCCCGGGACTACATACAATGAGCAGTTCTTC
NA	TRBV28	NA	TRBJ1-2	CASRLVGFPYYGYTF	TGTGCCAGCAGACTAGTGGGGTTTCCCTACTATGGCTACACCTTC
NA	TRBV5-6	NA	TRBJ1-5	CASSLGSGGNQPQHF	TGTGCCAGCAGCTTGGGCTCAGGGGGCAATCAGCCCCAGCATTTT
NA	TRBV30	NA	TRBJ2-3	CAWSVQGTQYF	TGTGCCTGGAGTGTACAGGGCACGCAGTATTTT
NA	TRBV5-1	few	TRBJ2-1	CASSLDSRNNEQFF	TGCGCCAGCAGCCTAGACAGTCGAAACAATGAGCAGTTCTTC
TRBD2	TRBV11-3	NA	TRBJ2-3	CASSGTGLAADTQYF	TGTGCCAGCAGCGGTACCGGACTAGCGGCAGATACGCAGTATTTT
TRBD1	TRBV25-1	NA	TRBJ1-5	CASSETGGRLDSNQPQHF	TGTGCCAGCAGTGAAACAGGGGGGCGGTTAGATAGCAATCAGCCCCAGCATTTT
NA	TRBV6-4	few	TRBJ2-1	CASSDSSNNEQFF	TGTGCCAGCAGTGACTCTAGCAACAATGAGCAGTTCTTC
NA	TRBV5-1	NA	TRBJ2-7	CASSLAQAVILGEQYF	TGCGCCAGCAGCTTGGCCCAAGCGGTTATTCTGGGGGAGCAGTACTTC
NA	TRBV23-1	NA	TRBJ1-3	CASSPTGSGNTIYF	TGCGCCAGCAGTCCCACGGGCTCTGGAAACACCATATATTTT
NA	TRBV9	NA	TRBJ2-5	CASSVATSFQTQYF	TGTGCCAGCAGCGTGGCAACTAGCTTTCAGACCCAGTACTTC
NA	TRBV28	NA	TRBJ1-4	CASSPDRRNGKLFF	TGTGCCAGCAGTCCAGACAGGAGAAATGGAAAACTGTTTTTT
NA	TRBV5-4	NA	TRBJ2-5	CASSAPDPQGQETQYF	TGTGCCAGCAGCGCCCCCGACCCTCAGGGGCAAGAGACCCAGTACTTC
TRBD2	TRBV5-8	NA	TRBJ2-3	CASSLDLAVSTDTQYF	TGTGCCAGCAGCTTGGACCTAGCGGTTAGCACAGATACGCAGTATTTT
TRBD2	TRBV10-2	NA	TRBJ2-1	CASARSSGNWNEQFF	TGCGCCAGCGCTCGATCTAGCGGGAACTGGAATGAGCAGTTCTTC
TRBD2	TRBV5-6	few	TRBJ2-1	CASSLPAGGPWGEQFF	TGTGCCAGCAGCTTGCCAGCGGGAGGGCCTTGGGGTGAGCAGTTCTTC
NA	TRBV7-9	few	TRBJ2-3	CASSLAFGDTQYF	TGTGCCAGCAGCTTAGCGTTCGGAGATACGCAGTATTTT
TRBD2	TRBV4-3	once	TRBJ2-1	CASSPMEREGYNEQFF	TGCGCCAGCAGCCCCATGGAGCGGGAGGGTTACAATGAGCAGTTCTTC
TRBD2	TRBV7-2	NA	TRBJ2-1	CASSPTSGRVNEQFF	TGTGCCAGCAGCCCTACTAGCGGGAGGGTGAATGAGCAGTTCTTC
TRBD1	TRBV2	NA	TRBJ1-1	CASSEAAGGWTEAFF	TGTGCCAGCAGTGAGGCGGCAGGGGGCTGGACTGAAGCTTTCTTT
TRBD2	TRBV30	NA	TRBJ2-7	CAATVTSASYEQYF	TGTGCCGCGACTGTGACTAGCGCCTCCTACGAGCAGTACTTC
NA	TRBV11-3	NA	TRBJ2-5	CASSLVRETQYF	TGTGCCAGCAGCTTAGTGCGGGAGACCCAGTACTTC
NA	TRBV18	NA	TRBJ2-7	CASSTTGSSYEQYF	TGTGCCAGCTCGACGACAGGTAGCTCCTACGAGCAGTACTTC
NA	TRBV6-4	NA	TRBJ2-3	CASSDFAGTDTQYF	TGTGCCAGCAGTGACTTTGCGGGCACAGATACGCAGTATTTT
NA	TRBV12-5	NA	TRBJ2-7	CASGLIQGGSYEQYF	TGTGCTAGTGGTTTGATACAGGGGGGGTCCTACGAGCAGTACTTC
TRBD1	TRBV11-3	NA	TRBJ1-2	CASSSPGRGRDGYTF	TGTGCCAGCAGCTCCCCGGGCAGGGGGCGGGATGGCTACACCTTC
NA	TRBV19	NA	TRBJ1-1	CASSSGGLAFF	TGTGCCAGTTCGTCGGGAGGGTTGGCTTTCTTT
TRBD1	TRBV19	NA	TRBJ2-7	CASSIVNRYGDRVRNEQYF	TGTGCCAGTAGTATAGTTAACCGCTATGGGGACAGGGTGAGGAACGAGCAGTACTTC
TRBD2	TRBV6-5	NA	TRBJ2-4	CASSPIGGGINIQYF	TGTGCCAGCAGTCCGATCGGGGGGGGGATAAACATTCAGTACTTC
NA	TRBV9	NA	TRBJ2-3	CASSVEGTRTDTQYF	TGTGCCAGCAGCGTAGAAGGGACTCGAACAGATACGCAGTATTTT
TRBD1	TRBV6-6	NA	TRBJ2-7	CASRGTGPRGEQYF	TGTGCCAGCAGGGGGACAGGGCCTAGGGGCGAGCAGTACTTC
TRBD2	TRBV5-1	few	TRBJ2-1	CASSLRVSGINNEQFF	TGCGCCAGCAGCTTGAGGGTTAGCGGGATTAACAATGAGCAGTTCTTC
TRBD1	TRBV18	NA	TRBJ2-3	CASSLVKGQGTDTQYF	TGTGCCAGCTCACTCGTCAAGGGACAGGGAACAGATACGCAGTATTTT
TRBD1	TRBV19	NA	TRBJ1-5	CASSKGQNNQPQHF	TGTGCCAGTAGTAAGGGACAGAATAATCAGCCCCAGCATTTT
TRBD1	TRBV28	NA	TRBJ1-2	CASRTGGDYGYTF	TGTGCCAGCAGGACAGGGGGTGACTATGGCTACACCTTC
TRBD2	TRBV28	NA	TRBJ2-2	CASSFSGLAGEVGGLFF	TGTGCCAGCAGTTTCTCAGGACTAGCGGGAGAAGTGGGAGGGCTGTTTTTT
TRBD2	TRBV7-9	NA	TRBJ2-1	CSSSPRGVSGRGNEQFF	TGTTCCAGCAGCCCACGGGGCGTGAGCGGGAGGGGAAATGAGCAGTTCTTC
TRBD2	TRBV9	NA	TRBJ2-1	CASSVQALADHNEQFF	TGTGCCAGCAGCGTCCAGGCCCTAGCGGACCACAATGAGCAGTTCTTC
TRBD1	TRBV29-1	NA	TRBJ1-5	CSVAFTGADQPQHF	TGCAGCGTGGCTTTTACAGGGGCCGATCAGCCCCAGCATTTT
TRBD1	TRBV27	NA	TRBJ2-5	CASSPTGRPETQYF	TGTGCCAGCAGTCCGACAGGGCGACCAGAGACCCAGTACTTC
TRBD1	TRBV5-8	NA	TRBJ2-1	CASSSGQASYNEQFF	TGTGCCAGCAGCTCCGGACAGGCTTCCTACAATGAGCAGTTCTTC
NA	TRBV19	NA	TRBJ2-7	CASSKTASYEQYF	TGTGCCAGTAGCAAGACAGCTTCCTACGAGCAGTACTTC
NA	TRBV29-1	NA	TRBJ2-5	CSAAAGVQETQYF	TGCAGCGCCGCAGCAGGGGTTCAAGAGACCCAGTACTTC
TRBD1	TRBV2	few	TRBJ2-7	CASSADRATFYEQYF	TGTGCCAGCAGCGCGGACAGGGCCACCTTTTACGAGCAGTACTTC
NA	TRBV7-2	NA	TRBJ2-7	CASSPRTLDPYEQYF	TGTGCCAGCAGCCCCCGGACTTTGGATCCCTACGAGCAGTACTTC